The T cell receptor beta chain described here comes from a study of blood T cell repertoires in COVID-19. Study as a whole: COVID-19 samples from acute and convalescent phases originated in the United States, Italy and Spain. PBMCs, B-cell-depleted T cells, or T cells provided the cDNA or gDNA that made up the material.

The CDR3 has 14 amino acids. V was pared by 4 bases and J by 7 bases, with 7 bases of the junction left unmatched. Germline lookup yields CDR1 GTSNPN and CDR2 SVGIG (reference sequence). Under the authors' procedure: Amplifying reference gene primers gave estimates of nucleated cell counts. Sequencing was performed with immunoSEQ multiplex PCR; in TCRdb, only in-frame clones are kept and a portion is missing. V, J and clone size derive from that table, while D and trimming were established from the DNA sequence. The sample carries 80,000 to 95,000 clones, approximately 86% recorded once. Sequenced material: peripheral blood. The receptor was derived from a human donor in a cohort sampled during active COVID-19. The chain joins TRBV30 to TRBJ2-3; 11 bases fit TRBD2. CDR3 loop: CAWTLAGDAHTQYF. The CDR3 coding sequence is TGTGCCTGGACACTAGCGGGAGATGCGCATACGCAGTATTTT.